This T cell receptor beta chain was profiled in a study of T cell repertoires in cytomegalovirus infection. Overall study results and limits: What dominated the ex vivo response were HLA-C-restricted CMV-specific TCR beta clonotypes.

The table lists this clonotype with a few counts. Antigen unknown. TCRdb re-called the reads with MiXCR, one entry per CDR3 protein. The repertoire holds around 260,000 distinct CDR3 sequences, with about 25% as singletons. CDR3 length: 14 amino acids. Germline V lookup: CDR1 PRHDT, CDR2 FYEKMQ (reference sequence). V trimming: 4 bases; J trimming: 7 bases; junction bases outside the gene matches: 10. The material sequenced was PBMCs. The TCR comes from a human donor in good health (CMV status not recorded). Some clones in this sample may be carry-over from other donors' samples. The genes are TRBV13 and TRBJ2-7, with TRBD2 identical over 7 bases. CDR3 sequence: CASSSGTTPGEQYF. The CDR3 DNA sequence: TGTGCCAGCAGCTCTGGGACTACTCCAGGGGAGCAGTACTTC.